The TCR beta chain under discussion was sequenced for a study of blood T cell repertoires in COVID-19. Background on the study: Some COVID-19 samples were acute and others convalescent; all came from the United States, Italy and Spain. Sample material is recorded as cDNA or gDNA derived from T cells, B-cell-depleted T cells, or PBMCs.

In Seattle, patients joined the study during active infection and were tracked longitudinally. Trimming cost V 0 bases and J 4 bases; bases outside gene matches: 11. There are 18 residues in the CDR3. Germline V gene data show CDR1 as MGHRA and CDR2 as YSYEKL. As processed by the authors: Estimation of nucleated cell counts relied on the amplification of reference gene primers. Clones were read by immunoSEQ multiplex PCR, and TCRdb kept only the in-frame ones, dropping some. V and J calls and clone size are given by that table; D and trimming were obtained from the DNA. The data show some 300,000 clones, 70% to 90% seen once.

This chain connects TRBV4-1 to TRBJ2-5; 10 bases agree with TRBD2. The specimen sequenced was peripheral blood. The sequence came from a woman in her 50s with COVID-19, enrolled during active disease. The DNA for the CDR3 is TGCGCCAGCAGCCAAGACAGACAAGTAGCGGGAGGTGGAGAGACCCAGTACTTC. Its translation is CASSQDRQVAGGGETQYF.